The 16 T cell receptor beta chains listed next were all sequenced from one sample in a study of blood T cell repertoires in COVID-19 (dated by TCRdb to the early 2020s). Library construction relied on the immunoSEQ multiplex PCR assay. Imported from immuneACCESS, the table was reduced by TCRdb to in-frame sequences with V and J called. These copies leave out some clones; in studies compared against another copy, an unresolved V gene accounts for under half, and the cause of the remainder is not known. This sample lists about 230,000 clones; nearly 90% were detected once. The ten largest clonotypes hold 3.5% to 4.5% of the sample. Input material: PBMCs or T cells enriched from blood (not recorded which). These receptors all come from a woman aged 30 to 39 with acute COVID-19.

This chain connects TRBV7-2 to TRBJ1-1; D unresolved. Trimming took off 3 bases at V and 1 base at J, with 6 bases between the two ends. This CDR3 comprises 13 residues. Germline V gives CDR1 SGHTA, CDR2 FQGNSA. The CDR3 here is CASSFEGNTEAFF. Written as DNA, the CDR3 is TGTGCCAGCAGCTTTGAGGGGAACACTGAAGCTTTCTTT. The full variable domain, its missing parts supplied by reference TRBV7-2 and TRBJ1-1, is GAGVSQSPSNKVTEKGKDVELRCDPISGHTALYWYRQSLGQGLEFLIYFQGNSAPDKSGLPSDRFSAERTGGSVSTLTIQRTQQEDSAVYLCASSFEGNTEAFFGQGTRLTVV.

J is TRBJ2-2 and V is TRBV9, with no clear D. Germline CDR1 SGDLS, CDR2 YYNGEE. V was shortened by 4 bases and J by 1 base, with 2 bases between the two germline ends. CDR3 length: 12 amino acids. The DNA of the CDR3 is TGTGCCAGCAGCCAGAACACCGGGGAGCTGTTTTTT. It codes for CASSQNTGELFF.

This chain connects TRBV28 to TRBJ2-2, with D uncertain. V lost 2 bases to trimming and J lost 3 bases, with 10 bases between them. The CDR3 contains 15 residues. Germline V gene data show CDR1 as MDHEN and CDR2 as SYDVKM. CDR3 in DNA: TGTGCCAGCAGTTTACCAGGTCGAGACACCGGGGAGCTGTTTTTT. Residues: CASSLPGRDTGELFF.

This chain joins TRBV2 and TRBJ2-3; D unclear. V lost 1 base to trimming and J lost 3 bases, with 11 bases between them. Germline V lookup: CDR1 SNHLY, CDR2 FYNNEI. CDR3 length: 15 residues. CDR3 sequence: CASSEGPARTDTQYF. The DNA for the CDR3 is TGTGCCAGCAGTGAAGGCCCGGCCAGGACAGATACGCAGTATTTT.

The genes are TRBV7-6 and TRBJ1-3; possible D gene TRBD1, 5 bases. The germline V gene has CDR1 SGHVS and CDR2 FNYEAQ. V was pared by 5 bases and J by 0 bases, with 23 bases between. This CDR3 is built from 19 residues. The CDR3 nucleotides are TGTGCCAGCAGCACAAATTATCGGGACTCATCTTACTCTGGAAACACCATATATTTT. Translated, it gives CASSTNYRDSSYSGNTIYF.

The V gene is TRBV27, the J gene TRBJ2-7; D may be TRBD1 (6 bases). Looked up from germline, CDR1 is MNHEY and CDR2 is SMNVEV (reference sequence). The CDR3 sequence is 17 residues long. V lost 2 bases and J lost 2, with 19 bases in between. As DNA, the CDR3 is TGTGCCAGCAGTTTAGTGGGGGCAGGGGAATCGACCTACGAGCAGTACTTC. It codes for CASSLVGAGESTYEQYF.

DNA of the CDR3: TGTGCCAGCAGCTTAGCGCGGTTTGGTTGGAATCAGCCCCAGCATTTT. Translated, it gives CASSLARFGWNQPQHF. V is TRBV7-8 and J is TRBJ1-5; D uncertain. This CDR3 region has 16 residues. V lost 0 bases and J 4 bases, leaving 13 bases between the germline ends. Germline assignment: CDR1 SGHVS and CDR2 FQNEAQ.

The chain combines TRBV27 with TRBJ1-3, with 8 bases fitting TRBD1. The V and J ends lost 5 bases and 6 bases, in that order; junction bases with no gene match: 9. The CDR3 is 15 amino acids. Germline V CDR1 and CDR2: MNHEY, SMNVEV (reference sequence). The CDR3 region has the DNA TGTGCCAGCAGTAGAGGACAGGGAGCGCTAAACACCATATATTTT. Protein: CASSRGQGALNTIYF.

The chain carries TRBV9 and TRBJ2-7, with 11 bases fitting TRBD2. This CDR3 has 14 amino acids. V lost 4 bases to trimming and J lost 3 bases; unmatched junction nucleotides: 3. Germline values: CDR1 SGDLS, CDR2 YYNGEE. The CDR3 loop is CASSLAGGHYEQYF. CDR3 sequence (DNA): TGTGCCAGCAGCCTAGCGGGGGGACACTACGAGCAGTACTTC. Full variable domain (rest looked up from reference TRBV9 and TRBJ2-7): DSGVTQTPKHLITATGQRVTLRCSPRSGDLSVYWYQQSLDQGLQFLIQYYNGEERAKGNILERFSAQQFPDLHSELNLSSLELGDSALYFCASSLAGGHYEQYFGPGTRLTVT.

This chain joins TRBV28 and TRBJ2-5, with 7 positions matching TRBD2. CDR3 length equals 14 residues. With V trimmed by 11 bases and J by 5 bases, 14 bases remained unmatched. Germline V gene data show CDR1 as MDHEN and CDR2 as SYDVKM. CDR3 nucleotide sequence: TGTGCCGTCGGGACTACCAATGCCCCCGAGACCCAGTACTTC. Amino acid sequence: CAVGTTNAPETQYF. Based on the CDR3 plus reference TRBV28 and TRBJ2-5, the full variable domain is DVKVTQSSRYLVKRTGEKVFLECVQDMDHENMFWYRQDPGLGLRLIYFSYDVKMKEKGDIPEGYSVSREKKERFSLILESASTNQTSMYLCAVGTTNAPETQYFGPGTRLLVL.

The chain uses TRBV6-5 and TRBJ1-1; tentatively, D is TRBD1 (5 bases). This CDR3 has 15 residues. Germline V lookup: CDR1 MNHEY, CDR2 SVGAGI. V shed 6 bases and J shed 5 bases, with 19 bases lying between them. CDR3 sequence reads: CASRFHDRVGTEAFF. The CDR3 DNA follows: TGTGCCAGCAGATTCCACGACAGAGTCGGAACTGAAGCTTTCTTT.

The rearrangement links TRBV2 to TRBJ2-5, with D maybe TRBD2 (5 bases). V was cut by 4 bases and J by 4 bases, with 10 bases left in between. The CDR3 is made up of 13 amino acids. Germline V gives CDR1 SNHLY, CDR2 FYNNEI. The CDR3 reads CASSGLEGETQYF. The CDR3 region has the DNA TGTGCCAGCAGTGGGTTAGAGGGAGAGACCCAGTACTTC.

This rearrangement joins TRBV27 to TRBJ1-2, with TRBD1 matching over 8 bases. V dropped 5 bases and J dropped 4; count of bases not matched to a gene: 6. The CDR3 is 14 residues long. CDR1 is MNHEY and CDR2 is SMNVEV in the germline V gene (reference sequence). Here the CDR3 reads CASSLTGAGYGYTF. DNA of the CDR3: TGTGCCAGCAGTCTGACAGGGGCTGGCTATGGCTACACCTTC.

This sequence joins TRBV4-3 and TRBJ1-5, with D unclear. CDR3 length equals 15 residues. V lost 0 bases, J lost 3 bases, and 9 bases lay in between. Germline CDR1 reads LGHNA; CDR2 reads YSLEER. The CDR3 here is CASSQDSRFNQPQHF. The DNA for the CDR3 is TGCGCCAGCAGCCAAGATTCCCGGTTCAATCAGCCCCAGCATTTT.

The sample holds one count of this clone. V usage is TRBV5-1 and J usage is TRBJ2-3; the match to TRBD2 covers 9 bases. Germline V CDR1 and CDR2: SGHRS, YFSETQ. V shed 0 bases and J 5 bases; nucleotides not matched to a gene: 13. This CDR3 has 18 residues. The CDR3 sequence: CASSLANLAGYTGDTQYF. The CDR3 DNA reads as TGCGCCAGCAGCTTGGCCAATCTAGCGGGGTATACGGGAGATACGCAGTATTTT.

The chain combines TRBV5-6 with TRBJ2-5; maybe TRBD2 (6 bases). The V end was cut by 4 bases, the J end by 5 bases, with 15 bases between. This CDR3 comprises 14 residues. CDR1 is SGHDT, CDR2 YYEEEE, per germline. CDR3 region: CASSNGVRGETQYF. The CDR3 nucleotides read TGTGCCAGCAGCAACGGGGTTCGGGGGGAGACCCAGTACTTC.